Listed below are T cell receptor beta chains from one sample, sequenced in a study of blood T cell repertoires in COVID-19. Sequencing used immunoSEQ multiplex PCR; TCRdb keeps in-frame clones, though not all of them. The table includes 250,000 to 300,000 clones, around 84% detected once. Sequencing was done on a sample of peripheral blood. The receptors derive from a man in his 60s with acute or convalescent COVID-19. Each CDR3 is given with its conserved first and last residue. The size entry is marked missing in some rows and otherwise reads once, few, many or a size class.

v_gene,j_gene,abundance,CDR3aa
TRBV30,TRBJ1-2,.,CACGQNYGYTF
TRBV6-6,TRBJ2-7,.,CATLQGRTYEQYF
TRBV11-3,TRBJ2-1,.,CASSQQPPRQPAYNEQFF
TRBV5-4,TRBJ1-6,few,CASSLWGVEGSPLHF
TRBV2,TRBJ1-2,.,CASQEGWTGFFYTF
TRBV14,TRBJ2-5,.,CASSPWTGTVETQYF
TRBV5-1,TRBJ2-7,.,CASSLGLAGGFDSRQYF
TRBV7-2,TRBJ1-3,.,CASSLGEGWGGNTIYF
TRBV14,TRBJ2-1,.,CASSQSYSYNEQFF
TRBV6-5,TRBJ2-7,.,CASMEGLNFYEQYF
TRBV6-6,TRBJ2-2,once,CASSRDRAPNTGELFF
TRBV6-5,TRBJ2-7,few,CASSYGTGDHEQYF
TRBV7-2,TRBJ1-6,.,CASSLGADSPLHF
TRBV9,TRBJ2-1,once,CASSETGGTYNEQFF
TRBV2,TRBJ1-1,.,CASSFDKNTEAFF